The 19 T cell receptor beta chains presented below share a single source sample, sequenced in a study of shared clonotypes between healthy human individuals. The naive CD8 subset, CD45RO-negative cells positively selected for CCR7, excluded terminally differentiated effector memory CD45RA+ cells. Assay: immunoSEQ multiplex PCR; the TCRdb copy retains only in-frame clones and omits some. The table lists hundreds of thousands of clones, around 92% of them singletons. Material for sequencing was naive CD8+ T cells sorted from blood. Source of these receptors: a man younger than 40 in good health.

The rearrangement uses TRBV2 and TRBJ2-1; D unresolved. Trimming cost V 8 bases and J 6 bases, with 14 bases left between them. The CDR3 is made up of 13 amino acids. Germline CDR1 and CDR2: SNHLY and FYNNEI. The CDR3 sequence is CASSAYVGNEQFF. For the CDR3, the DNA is TGTGCCAGCTCAGCGTACGTAGGCAATGAGCAGTTCTTC.

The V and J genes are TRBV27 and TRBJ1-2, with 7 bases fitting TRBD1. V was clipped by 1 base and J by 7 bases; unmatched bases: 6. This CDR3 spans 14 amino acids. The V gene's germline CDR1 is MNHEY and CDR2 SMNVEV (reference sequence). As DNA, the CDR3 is TGTGCCAGCAGTTTATTGGGGACAGAGGCTGGCTACACCTTC. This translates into CASSLLGTEAGYTF.

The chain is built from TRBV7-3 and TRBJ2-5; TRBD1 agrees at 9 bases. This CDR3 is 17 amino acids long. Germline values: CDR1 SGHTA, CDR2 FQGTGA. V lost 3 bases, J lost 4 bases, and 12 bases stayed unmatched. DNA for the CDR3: TGTGCCAGCAGCTTCCGGGACAGGGACAGAGAGAGAGAGACCCAGTACTTC. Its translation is CASSFRDRDRERETQYF.

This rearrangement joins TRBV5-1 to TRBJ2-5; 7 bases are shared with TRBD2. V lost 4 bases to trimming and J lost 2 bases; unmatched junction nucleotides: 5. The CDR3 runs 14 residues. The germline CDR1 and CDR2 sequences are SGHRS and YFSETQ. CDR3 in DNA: TGCGCCAGCAGCCAAAGCGGGATACAAGAGACCCAGTACTTC. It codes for CASSQSGIQETQYF.

CDR3 DNA sequence: TGCGCCAGCAGCCAACTAATGGTGTCGCCCACTGAAGCTTTCTTT. This gives the protein CASSQLMVSPTEAFF. The chain combines TRBV4-3 with TRBJ1-1; D remains unclear. The CDR3 is 15 amino acids. CDR1 and CDR2 from the germline V gene are LGHNA and YSLEER. Deletions cut 2 bases from V and 4 bases from J, with 14 bases between.

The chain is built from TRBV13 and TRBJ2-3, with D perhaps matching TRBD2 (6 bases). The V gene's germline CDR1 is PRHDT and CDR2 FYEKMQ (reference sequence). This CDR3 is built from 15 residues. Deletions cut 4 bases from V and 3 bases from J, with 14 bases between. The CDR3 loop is CASSSASETTDTQYF. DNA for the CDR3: TGTGCCAGCAGCTCCGCTAGCGAGACGACAGATACGCAGTATTTT. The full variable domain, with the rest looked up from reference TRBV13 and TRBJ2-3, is AAGVIQSPRHLIKEKRETATLKCYPIPRHDTVYWYQQGPGQDPQFLISFYEKMQSDKGSIPDRFSAQQFSDYHSELNMSSLELGDSALYFCASSSASETTDTQYFGPGTRLTVL.

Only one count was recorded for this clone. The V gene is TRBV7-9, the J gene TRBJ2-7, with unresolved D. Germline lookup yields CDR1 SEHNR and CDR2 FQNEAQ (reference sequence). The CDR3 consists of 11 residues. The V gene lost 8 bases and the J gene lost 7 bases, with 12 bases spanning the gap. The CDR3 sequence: CASGPGMEQYF. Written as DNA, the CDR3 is TGTGCCAGCGGTCCCGGAATGGAGCAGTACTTC.

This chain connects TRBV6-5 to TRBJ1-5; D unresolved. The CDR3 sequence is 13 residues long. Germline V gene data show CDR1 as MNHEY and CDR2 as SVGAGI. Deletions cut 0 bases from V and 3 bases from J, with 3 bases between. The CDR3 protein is CASSYSNNQPQHF. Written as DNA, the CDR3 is TGTGCCAGCAGTTACTCCAACAATCAGCCCCAGCATTTT.

In DNA form, the CDR3 reads TGTGCCTGGAGTTCCGGGCCTCCGGGAGAGACCCAGTACTTC. The encoded protein is CAWSSGPPGETQYF. This chain connects TRBV30 to TRBJ2-5; no reliable D call. Trimming pared 2 bases from V and 4 bases from J, leaving 14 bases between. The CDR3 runs to 14 residues. Germline V gives CDR1 GTSNPN, CDR2 SVGIG (reference sequence).

The CDR3 DNA reads as TGTGCCAGCAGCTTTGAGCGGGAGATGAATGAGCAGTTCTTC. Translated: CASSFEREMNEQFF. This chain links TRBV7-8 with TRBJ2-1; 8 nucleotides line up with TRBD2. J was trimmed by 7 bases and V by 3 bases; bases with no gene match: 5. This CDR3 is 14 amino acids long. Germline V gives CDR1 SGHVS, CDR2 FQNEAQ.

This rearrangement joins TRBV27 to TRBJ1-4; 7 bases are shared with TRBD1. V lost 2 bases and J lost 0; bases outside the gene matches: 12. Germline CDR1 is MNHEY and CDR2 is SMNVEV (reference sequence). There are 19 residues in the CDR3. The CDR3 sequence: CASSLRATGWTATNEKLFF. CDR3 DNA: TGTGCCAGCAGTTTACGCGCGACAGGGTGGACGGCAACTAATGAAAAACTGTTTTTT. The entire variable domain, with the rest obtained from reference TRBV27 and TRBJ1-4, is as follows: EAQVTQNPRYLITVTGKKLTVTCSQNMNHEYMSWYRQDPGLGLRQIYYSMNVEVTDKGDVPEGYKVSRKEKRNFPLILESPSPNQTSLYFCASSLRATGWTATNEKLFFGSGTQLSVL.

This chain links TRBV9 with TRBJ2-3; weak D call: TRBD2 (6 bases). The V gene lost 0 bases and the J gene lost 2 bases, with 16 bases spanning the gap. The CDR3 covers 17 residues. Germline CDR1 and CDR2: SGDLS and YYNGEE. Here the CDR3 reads CASSVAPQGRNTDTQYF. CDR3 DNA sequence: TGTGCCAGCAGCGTAGCACCCCAAGGGAGGAACACAGATACGCAGTATTTT.

This CDR3 reads CASSLASDRDALVGVNEQFF. In DNA, the CDR3 is TGTGCCAGCTCACTTGCTTCGGACAGGGATGCGCTTGTGGGGGTGAATGAGCAGTTCTTC. This chain links TRBV18 with TRBJ2-1, with TRBD1 identical over 8 bases. Trimming took 4 bases from V and 7 from J; bases not matched to a gene: 24. This CDR3 contains 20 residues. Per the germline V gene, CDR1 is KGHSH and CDR2 is LQKENI.

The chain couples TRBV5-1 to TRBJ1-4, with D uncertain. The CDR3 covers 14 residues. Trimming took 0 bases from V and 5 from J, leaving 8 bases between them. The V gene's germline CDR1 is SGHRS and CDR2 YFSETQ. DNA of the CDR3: TGCGCCAGCAGCTTGGAGTCAGAGAATGAAAAACTGTTTTTT. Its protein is CASSLESENEKLFF.

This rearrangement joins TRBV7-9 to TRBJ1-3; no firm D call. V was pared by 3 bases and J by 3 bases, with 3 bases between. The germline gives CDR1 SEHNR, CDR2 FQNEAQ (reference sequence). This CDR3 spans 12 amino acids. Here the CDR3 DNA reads TGTGCCAGCAGCTTTGATGGAAACACCATATATTTT. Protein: CASSFDGNTIYF.

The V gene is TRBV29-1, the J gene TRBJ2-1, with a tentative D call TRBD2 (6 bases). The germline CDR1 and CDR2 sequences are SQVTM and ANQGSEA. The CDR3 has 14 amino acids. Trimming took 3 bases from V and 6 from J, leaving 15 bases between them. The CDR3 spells CSVDIAVDPNEQFF. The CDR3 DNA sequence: TGCAGCGTTGATATAGCGGTCGACCCCAATGAGCAGTTCTTC.

CDR3 coding DNA: TGTGCCTCAAGGGGGGGCGAGGCCCTAAACTTGCAAGAGACCCAGTACTTC. Translating gives CASRGGEALNLQETQYF. V and J are TRBV28 and TRBJ2-5; TRBD2 is a possible D gene (7 bases). The V gene's germline CDR1 is MDHEN and CDR2 SYDVKM. V shed 11 bases and J shed 2 bases, with 27 bases lying between them. This CDR3 region has 17 residues.

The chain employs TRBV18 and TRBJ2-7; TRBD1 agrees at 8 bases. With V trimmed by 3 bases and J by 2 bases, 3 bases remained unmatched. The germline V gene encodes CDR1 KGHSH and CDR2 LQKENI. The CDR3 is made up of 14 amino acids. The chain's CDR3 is CASSPGTGAYEQYF. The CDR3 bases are TGTGCCAGCTCACCCGGGACAGGAGCCTACGAGCAGTACTTC.

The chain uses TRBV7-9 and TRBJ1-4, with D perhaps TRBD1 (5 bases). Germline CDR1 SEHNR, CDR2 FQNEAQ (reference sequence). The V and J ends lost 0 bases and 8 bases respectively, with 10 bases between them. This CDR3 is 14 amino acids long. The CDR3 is CASSLAQGAEKLFF. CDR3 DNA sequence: TGTGCCAGCAGCTTAGCGCAGGGTGCAGAAAAACTGTTTTTT.